These 3 T cell receptor beta chains were sequenced from one sample in a study of cytomegalovirus exposure and HLA in healthy donors. Primers included in the PCR were 60 Vbeta and 13 Jbeta primers. Assay: immunoSEQ multiplex PCR; the TCRdb copy retains only in-frame clones and omits some. The table includes about 170,000 clones, about 80% detected once. Material: PBMCs. The origin of the receptors is a female donor in good health and CMV-seronegative.

The rearrangement links TRBV19 to TRBJ1-1, with TRBD1 matching over 8 bases. V gave up 6 bases and J gave up 5 bases; unmatched junction bases: 5. CDR3 length: 13 residues. Germline V CDR1 and CDR2: LNHDA, SQIVND (reference sequence). CDR3 nucleotide sequence: TGTGCCAGTAGCAGACAGGGGAGTACTGAAGCTTTCTTT. It codes for CASSRQGSTEAFF.

This sequence joins TRBV6-1 and TRBJ1-5, with 7 bases that match TRBD1. The junction had 3 bases not matched to a gene; V was cut back by 7 bases and J by 0 bases. The germline CDR1 and CDR2 sequences are MNHNS and SASEGT. CDR3 length: 14 amino acids. Here the CDR3 reads CASMGQYSNQPQHF. The DNA for the CDR3 is TGTGCCAGCATGGGACAGTATAGCAATCAGCCCCAGCATTTT.

The chain is built from TRBV5-1 and TRBJ1-1; possible D gene TRBD1, 5 bases. Germline CDR1 is SGHRS and CDR2 is YFSETQ. With 0 bases removed from V and 2 bases from J, the gap between germline ends came to 14 bases. The CDR3 spans 16 residues. DNA of the CDR3: TGCGCCAGCAGCTTGGGGGCAGGGCTGATTAACACTGAAGCTTTCTTT. It yields the protein CASSLGAGLINTEAFF.